Shown below are 25 T cell receptor beta chains from a single sample sequenced in a study of long-term antiretroviral therapy in people with HIV. Run at survey level, the immunoSEQ assay was version v3.0. Measured with immunoSEQ multiplex PCR; TCRdb has only the in-frame clones, and not every one. The repertoire has tens of thousands of clones, roughly 84% of them found once; the top ten carry approximately 6%. This specimen consisted of unsorted PBMCs, obtained 0.6 years after starting antiretroviral therapy. The origin of the receptors is a man between 60 and 75 years old with HIV.

The gene calls are TRBV15 and TRBJ1-4, with D possibly matching TRBD1 (6 bases). This CDR3 spans 15 amino acids. Per the germline V gene, CDR1 is LNHNV and CDR2 is YYDKDF (reference sequence). Trimming pared 0 bases from V and 10 bases from J, leaving 15 bases between. The CDR3 here is CATSRDAGAVGKLFF. DNA of the CDR3: TGTGCCACCAGCAGAGATGCAGGGGCGGTAGGAAAACTGTTTTTT.

For the CDR3, the DNA is TGCGCCACCCTAGGGATTAGCTTGCCAGATACGCAGTATTTT. Translating gives CATLGISLPDTQYF. This rearrangement joins TRBV10-2 to TRBJ2-3; D unresolved. The CDR3 loop spans 14 amino acids. Germline V CDR1 and CDR2: WSHSY, SAAADI. V lost 10 bases and J 4 bases, leaving 18 bases between the germline ends.

This clone has a single count. The V gene is TRBV6-1, the J gene TRBJ1-5; 11 bases map to TRBD1. This CDR3 has 15 amino acids. V trimming: 6 bases; J trimming: 6 bases; junction bases outside the gene matches: 7. CDR1 is MNHNS and CDR2 is SASEGT in the germline V gene. CDR3 sequence reads: CASREDRGLSQPQHF. As DNA, the CDR3 is TGTGCCAGCAGGGAGGACAGGGGGCTAAGTCAGCCCCAGCATTTT.

J is TRBJ2-1 and V is TRBV18; D unresolved. CDR3 length: 15 amino acids. The germline V gene encodes CDR1 KGHSH and CDR2 LQKENI. V was pared by 3 bases and J by 1 base, with 10 bases between. The CDR3 region is CASSPMGFSYNEQFF. CDR3 coding DNA: TGTGCCAGCTCACCTATGGGGTTTTCCTACAATGAGCAGTTCTTC.

The V call is TRBV7-7, the J call TRBJ2-2; D remains ambiguous. The V end lost 2 bases, the J end lost 4 bases, and 5 bases lay between the germline ends. CDR3 size: 13 residues. The germline V gene encodes CDR1 SSHAT and CDR2 FNYEAQ (reference sequence). The DNA for the CDR3 is TGTGCCAGCAGCTTACAGGTCACCGGGGAGCTGTTTTTT. Encoded protein: CASSLQVTGELFF.

V is TRBV9 and J is TRBJ2-3; TRBD1 is a possible D gene (7 bases). The CDR3 consists of 15 residues. V was cut by 3 bases and J by 3 bases, with 14 bases left in between. Germline V gives CDR1 SGDLS, CDR2 YYNGEE. In nucleotides, the CDR3 is TGTGCCAGCAGCGGCTCAGGGGGGAGGACAGATACGCAGTATTTT. Translation: CASSGSGGRTDTQYF.

The V call is TRBV6-5, the J call TRBJ2-1; D may be TRBD2 (6 bases). The CDR3 is made up of 15 amino acids. Germline assignment: CDR1 MNHEY and CDR2 SVGAGI. The V and J ends lost 2 bases and 2 bases respectively, with 10 bases between them. The CDR3 DNA reads TGTGCCAGCAGTTACACCCTAGCGACCTACAATGAGCAGTTCTTC. Translating gives CASSYTLATYNEQFF.

This clone was observed a single time. The rearrangement joins TRBV18 to TRBJ2-5; D is perhaps TRBD1 (5 bases). V lost 3 bases and J 3 bases, leaving 14 bases between the germline ends. The CDR3 is made up of 15 amino acids. The germline gives CDR1 KGHSH, CDR2 LQKENI. Written as DNA, the CDR3 is TGTGCCAGCTCACCGCCGGCAGGGTTAGAAGAGACCCAGTACTTC. Amino acid sequence: CASSPPAGLEETQYF.

This clone was found a few times. V gene TRBV28 combines with J gene TRBJ1-5, with D possibly TRBD1 on 6 matching bases. The CDR3 is 12 residues long. Deletions cut 6 bases from V and 9 bases from J, with 12 bases between. Germline values: CDR1 MDHEN, CDR2 SYDVKM. CDR3 sequence: CASSLTGLPQHF. The CDR3 coding sequence is TGTGCCAGCAGCCTTACAGGGCTGCCCCAGCATTTT.

The rearrangement uses TRBV6-5 and TRBJ1-2; 8 bases fit TRBD1. J was trimmed by 9 bases and V by 6 bases; bases with no gene match: 9. The CDR3 has 13 residues. Germline CDR1 is MNHEY and CDR2 is SVGAGI. The CDR3 region is CASRSGQARSYTF. In DNA form, the CDR3 reads TGTGCCAGCAGATCGGGACAGGCTAGGAGCTACACCTTC.

This clone came up once. The V and J genes are TRBV6-5 and TRBJ1-2, with D possibly matching TRBD1 (5 bases). Germline assignment: CDR1 MNHEY and CDR2 SVGAGI. The V and J ends lost 0 bases and 8 bases respectively, with 19 bases between them. The CDR3 has 16 amino acids. As DNA, the CDR3 is TGTGCCAGCAGTTACTCGCCGGGTTGGGGGAGATCGGGCTACACCTTC. Translating it yields CASSYSPGWGRSGYTF.

This chain connects TRBV6-5 to TRBJ1-5; D remains unclear. This CDR3 has 15 residues. Germline CDR1 MNHEY, CDR2 SVGAGI. Trimming stripped 3 bases from V and 0 bases from J, with 9 bases between. CDR3 protein: CASSYRYISNQPQHF. DNA for the CDR3: TGTGCCAGCAGTTATCGGTACATTAGCAATCAGCCCCAGCATTTT.

The CDR3, as DNA: TGTGCCAGCAGCCCCCGGGACAGGGGGTTTCGGGAGCAGTACTTC. Translated, it gives CASSPRDRGFREQYF. V and J are TRBV7-6 and TRBJ2-7; 11 bases are shared with TRBD1. The V and J ends lost 5 bases and 7 bases, in that order; junction bases with no gene match: 10. The CDR3 is made up of 15 amino acids. The germline CDR1 and CDR2 sequences are SGHVS and FNYEAQ.

Notes on this clone: Compared with germline, one end of the junction differs, possibly owing to a read error. The same CDR3 is also encoded by other DNA sequences in this sample. V usage is TRBV7-2 and J usage is TRBJ1-2, with D maybe TRBD1 (6 bases). This CDR3 has 13 residues. CDR1 and CDR2 (germline): SGHTA, FQGNSA. The CDR3, as DNA: TGTGCCAGCAGCTTAGACAGGGTAGGCGGCTACACTTTC. Encoded protein: CASSLDRVGGYTF.

The genes are TRBV29-1 and TRBJ1-2; TRBD1 is a possible D gene (5 bases). Deletions cut 0 bases from V and 2 bases from J, with 13 bases between. Per germline, CDR1 SQVTM and CDR2 ANQGSEA. The CDR3 is 15 amino acids. The CDR3 loop reads CSVEDYGTVNYGYTF. CDR3 DNA: TGCAGCGTTGAAGATTATGGGACGGTGAACTATGGCTACACCTTC.

The chain links TRBV23-1 to TRBJ2-2; 9 bases line up with TRBD1. TRBV23-1 is annotated as an ORF whose role is uncertain. This CDR3 contains 16 residues. After removal of 4 bases from V and 6 bases from J, the junction contained 9 bases not matched to a gene. The CDR3 protein is CASSPSDRGDAGELFF. DNA of the CDR3: TGCGCCAGCAGTCCCTCGGACAGGGGCGACGCCGGGGAGCTGTTTTTT.

The V and J genes are TRBV7-2 and TRBJ1-4, with D uncertain. CDR1 is SGHTA, CDR2 FQGNSA, per germline. Trimming shortened V by 5 bases and J by 7 bases, and 17 bases separated the two germline ends. This CDR3 contains 15 residues. This CDR3 is CASSPSLILSEKLFF. CDR3 nucleotide sequence: TGTGCCAGCAGCCCTTCACTTATTTTGAGTGAAAAACTGTTTTTT.

The chain recombines TRBV7-8 with TRBJ2-1, with D unresolved. The CDR3 contains 14 residues. Trimming took 1 base from V and 1 from J, leaving 5 bases between them. CDR1 SGHVS and CDR2 FQNEAQ come from the germline V gene. CDR3 coding DNA: TGTGCCAGCAGCTTAGAACAGTCCTACAATGAGCAGTTCTTC. Translated, it gives CASSLEQSYNEQFF.

This rearrangement joins TRBV5-4 to TRBJ2-7, with D perhaps TRBD2 (6 bases). The germline V gene has CDR1 SGHNT and CDR2 YYREEE (reference sequence). The CDR3 runs to 14 residues. V lost 0 bases to trimming and J lost 5 bases, with 12 bases between them. CDR3 bases: TGTGCCAGCAGCTTGGAGCGGGCGGGCGACGAGCAGTACTTC. Translation gives CASSLERAGDEQYF.

This clone was seen just once. V is TRBV7-9 and J is TRBJ2-5; TRBD1 matches 10 bases. This CDR3 is 15 amino acids long. Germline V gene lookup returns CDR1 SEHNR and CDR2 FQNEAQ (reference sequence). V dropped 10 bases and J dropped 5; count of bases not matched to a gene: 13. CDR3 in amino acids: CATGTGVTFFETQYF. The CDR3 bases are TGTGCCACCGGGACAGGGGTTACATTTTTCGAGACCCAGTACTTC.

The chain is built from TRBV30 and TRBJ2-6; possibly TRBD1 for D (5 bases). From germline, CDR1 is GTSNPN and CDR2 SVGIG (reference sequence). V dropped 4 bases and J dropped 4 bases, with 8 bases sitting between them. The CDR3 has 13 residues. The CDR3 is CAWTGFGANVLTF. CDR3 bases: TGTGCCTGGACAGGGTTCGGGGCCAACGTCCTGACTTTC.

This chain joins TRBV7-2 and TRBJ2-3; no clear D gene. The length of the CDR3 is 15 residues. The germline gives CDR1 SGHTA, CDR2 FQGNSA. V shed 1 base and J shed 0 bases, with 8 bases lying between them. CDR3: CASSLGYSSTDTQYF. CDR3 in DNA: TGTGCCAGCAGCTTAGGCTATTCTAGCACAGATACGCAGTATTTT.

The chain has TRBV11-3 and TRBJ2-2; D is perhaps TRBD1 (5 bases). Germline V gene lookup returns CDR1 SGHNT and CDR2 YENEEA. Deletions cut 0 bases from V and 3 bases from J, with 11 bases between. This CDR3 has 16 amino acids. CDR3 bases: TGTGCCAGCAGCTTAGAGGGGCAGCTCTACACCGGGGAGCTGTTTTTT. It is translated as CASSLEGQLYTGELFF.

The table lists this clone with a few counts. This chain links TRBV21-1 with TRBJ2-2; the table gives TRBD1 as D, unverified against the DNA. TRBV21-1 is a pseudogene segment. The length of the CDR3 is 16 residues. The CDR3 spells CASRARGRTNTGELFF. In DNA form, the CDR3 reads TGTGCCAGCAGAGCCAGGGGGCGTACGAACACCGGGGAGCTGTTTTTT.

The gene calls are TRBV28 and TRBJ2-2; D is undetermined. CDR3 length: 13 residues. V lost 7 bases and J lost 3, with 9 bases in between. Germline V gives CDR1 MDHEN, CDR2 SYDVKM. This CDR3 is CASNTRDTGELFF. CDR3 DNA sequence: TGTGCCAGCAATACAAGGGACACCGGGGAGCTGTTTTTT. Supplemented by reference TRBV28 and TRBJ2-2, the full variable domain reads DVKVTQSSRYLVKRTGEKVFLECVQDMDHENMFWYRQDPGLGLRLIYFSYDVKMKEKGDIPEGYSVSREKKERFSLILESASTNQTSMYLCASNTRDTGELFFGEGSRLTVL.